These 25 T cell receptor beta chains share one sample of origin, sequenced in a study of cytomegalovirus exposure and HLA in healthy donors. The PCR made use of 60 Vbeta and 13 Jbeta primers. The assay was immunoSEQ multiplex PCR, and TCRdb's table has in-frame clones only and misses some. Seen here are about 130,000 clones, 74% observed once, and the top ten hold nearly 6%. The specimen was PBMCs. The receptors derive from a woman aged 45-59 years in good health and CMV-seropositive.

The J gene is TRBJ2-7, the V gene TRBV5-6, with 7 positions matching TRBD1. The length of the CDR3 is 16 residues. Germline CDR1 is SGHDT and CDR2 is YYEEEE. With V trimmed by 0 bases and J by 3 bases, 9 bases remained unmatched. CDR3 coding DNA: TGTGCCAGCAGCTTGGGGACAGGAGGATCCCACTACGAGCAGTACTTC. It encodes CASSLGTGGSHYEQYF. The full variable domain, with the rest looked up from reference TRBV5-6 and TRBJ2-7, is DAGVTQSPTHLIKTRGQQVTLRCSPKSGHDTVSWYQQALGQGPQFIFQYYEEEERQRGNFPDRFSGHQFPNYSSELNVNALLLGDSALYLCASSLGTGGSHYEQYFGPGTRLTVT.

The V and J genes are TRBV19 and TRBJ1-3, with D hard to call. The V end was cut by 3 bases, the J end by 0 bases, with 9 bases between. The V gene's germline CDR1 is LNHDA and CDR2 SQIVND (reference sequence). The CDR3 loop spans 15 amino acids. The CDR3 DNA reads TGTGCCAGTAGTATGGCGGTCCTCTCTGGAAACACCATATATTTT. The encoded protein is CASSMAVLSGNTIYF.

The CDR3 sequence: CASSLRDIGELFF. The CDR3 DNA follows: TGTGCCAGCAGTTTACGGGACATCGGGGAGCTGTTTTTT. The rearrangement uses TRBV6-6 and TRBJ2-2; D may be TRBD1 (6 bases). Germline V gene data show CDR1 as MNHNY and CDR2 as SVGAGI (reference sequence). Between the trimmed V and J ends, which lost 4 bases and 7 bases, there was a span of 10 bases. This CDR3 is built from 13 residues.

V gene TRBV7-9 combines with J gene TRBJ2-7; maybe TRBD1 (7 bases). CDR1 SEHNR and CDR2 FQNEAQ come from the germline V gene (reference sequence). Deletions cut 3 bases from V and 5 bases from J, with 8 bases between. The CDR3 consists of 12 residues. CDR3 DNA sequence: TGTGCCAGCAGCTTCAGGGGGGACGAGCAGTACTTC. This sequence encodes CASSFRGDEQYF.

The rearrangement links TRBV10-3 to TRBJ1-1, with D possibly matching TRBD1 (6 bases). The CDR3 is 14 amino acids. Germline CDR1 is ENHRY and CDR2 is SYGVKD. V gave up 6 bases and J gave up 7 bases, with 18 bases separating them. The CDR3, as DNA: TGTGCCATCAGCGCTGGAACAGGGTTGGTTGAAGCTTTCTTT. Encoded protein: CAISAGTGLVEAFF.

J is TRBJ1-3 and V is TRBV5-4; D is possibly TRBD1 (6 bases). Trimming stripped 6 bases from V and 2 bases from J, with 12 bases between. The V gene's germline CDR1 is SGHNT and CDR2 YYREEE (reference sequence). CDR3 length: 14 residues. The CDR3 reads CASTGGGPGNTIYF. The DNA of the CDR3 is TGTGCCAGCACGGGGGGGGGCCCTGGAAACACCATATATTTT.

The V call is TRBV7-2, the J call TRBJ2-3; TRBD2 matches at 10 bases. This CDR3 is 17 amino acids long. The V gene's germline CDR1 is SGHTA and CDR2 FQGNSA. With 1 base clipped from V and 6 bases from J, the junction kept 10 bases outside the gene matches. The CDR3 region has the DNA TGTGCCAGCAGCTTAGGGGCTAGCGGGGGTGCCCGGGATACGCAGTATTTT. Translating it yields CASSLGASGGARDTQYF.

For the CDR3, the DNA is TGTGCCAGTTCATCTTCCGGACAGGGATTTTGGGAAACTGAAGCTTTCTTT. Translation: CASSSSGQGFWETEAFF. This chain uses TRBV19 with TRBJ1-1, with 8 bases that match TRBD1. The CDR3 runs 17 residues. The V gene's germline CDR1 is LNHDA and CDR2 SQIVND (reference sequence). Trimming removed 8 bases from V and 5 bases from J; junction bases left unmatched: 19.

The genes are TRBV6-1 and TRBJ2-2; D ambiguous. The CDR3 is 13 amino acids. Trimming stripped 0 bases from V and 6 bases from J, with 5 bases between. Germline V gene data show CDR1 as MNHNS and CDR2 as SASEGT. DNA of the CDR3: TGTGCCAGCAGTGAAGCGACATCCGGGGAGCTGTTTTTT. As protein: CASSEATSGELFF.

The chain carries TRBV30 and TRBJ1-1, with a possible D match to TRBD1 (5 bases). Germline loops: CDR1 GTSNPN, CDR2 SVGIG (reference sequence). Trimming cost V 4 bases and J 8 bases, with 17 bases left between them. This CDR3 is 13 amino acids long. The chain's CDR3 is CAWTSLRAGEAFF. CDR3 sequence (DNA): TGTGCCTGGACTTCCCTTAGGGCAGGGGAAGCTTTCTTT.

This clone was seen a single time. The genes are TRBV10-3 and TRBJ1-2; D ambiguous. The germline V gene has CDR1 ENHRY and CDR2 SYGVKD. V lost 0 bases and J lost 4, with 12 bases in between. CDR3 length: 15 amino acids. As DNA, the CDR3 is TGTGCCATCAGTGAGTCAAAACCGAATAGCTATGGCTACACCTTC. This translates into CAISESKPNSYGYTF.

The chain links TRBV7-9 to TRBJ2-7, with 7 bases identical to TRBD1. The CDR3 is 15 residues long. J gave up 2 bases and V 5 bases, and 9 bases lay outside the gene matches. Per the germline V gene, CDR1 is SEHNR and CDR2 is FQNEAQ (reference sequence). The CDR3 DNA reads as TGTGCCAGCAGCCGTCGACAGGGTTCCGCCTACGAGCAGTACTTC. Translation: CASSRRQGSAYEQYF. The whole variable domain, filled in from reference TRBV7-9 and TRBJ2-7, reads DTGVSQNPRHKITKRGQNVTFRCDPISEHNRLYWYRQTLGQGPEFLTYFQNEAQLEKSRLLSDRFSAERPKGSFSTLEIQRTEQGDSAMYLCASSRRQGSAYEQYFGPGTRLTVT.

The chain recombines TRBV12-5 with TRBJ2-5, with a possible D match to TRBD1 (6 bases). CDR1 and CDR2 from the germline V gene are LGHNT and FRNRAP. This CDR3 comprises 19 residues. Trimming stripped 1 base from V and 2 bases from J, with 23 bases between. As DNA, the CDR3 is TGTGCTAGTGGTTTGGGCACGCCTTCAGGGGCGAGTACACAAGAGACCCAGTACTTC. It specifies CASGLGTPSGASTQETQYF.

The CDR3 spells CASSPGIYGYTF. CDR3 nucleotides: TGTGCCAGCTCACCCGGGATCTATGGCTACACCTTC. V gene TRBV18 combines with J gene TRBJ1-2; D gene uncertain. Per germline, CDR1 KGHSH and CDR2 LQKENI. V dropped 3 bases and J dropped 4 bases, with 6 bases sitting between them. The CDR3 has 12 residues.

V and J are TRBV6-5 and TRBJ1-5; possibly TRBD1 for D (5 bases). The CDR3 runs to 13 residues. Germline values: CDR1 MNHEY, CDR2 SVGAGI. Trimming pared 6 bases from V and 2 bases from J, leaving 8 bases between. CDR3 nucleotide sequence: TGTGCCAGCAGGGGGCGCGGCAATCAGCCCCAGCATTTT. It specifies CASRGRGNQPQHF.

This chain joins TRBV20-1 and TRBJ2-5; tentatively, D is TRBD2 (6 bases). Germline V gene sequence: CDR1 DFQATT, CDR2 SNEGSKA (reference sequence). This CDR3 has 11 amino acids. CDR3 DNA: TGCAGCCAGACTAGTAAAGAGACCCAGTACTTC. Amino acids: CSQTSKETQYF.

J is TRBJ2-2 and V is TRBV5-1; TRBD1 agrees at 11 bases. The CDR3 has 15 residues. Looked up from germline, CDR1 is SGHRS and CDR2 is YFSETQ. With 4 bases clipped from V and 4 bases from J, the junction kept 3 bases outside the gene matches. This CDR3 is CASSTGQGGTGELFF. In DNA form, the CDR3 reads TGCGCCAGCAGCACGGGACAGGGGGGCACCGGGGAGCTGTTTTTT.

The chain links TRBV11-2 to TRBJ2-1; 7 nucleotides match TRBD1. CDR3 length: 17 amino acids. With V trimmed by 5 bases and J by 9 bases, 19 bases remained unmatched. Germline V lookup: CDR1 SGHAT, CDR2 FQNNGV. The CDR3 region is CASSPRGGISKAGEQFF. DNA of the CDR3: TGTGCCAGCAGCCCACGAGGGGGCATCTCCAAGGCGGGTGAGCAGTTCTTC.

The chain recombines TRBV7-6 with TRBJ1-1; D is uncertain. The ends were cut back, 4 bases at V and 6 bases at J, with 12 bases in the middle. This CDR3 is 13 amino acids long. Germline values: CDR1 SGHVS, CDR2 FNYEAQ. The CDR3 bases are TGTGCCAGCAGCTCACCTACAGAAGCTGAAGCTTTCTTT. Protein product: CASSSPTEAEAFF.

The V call is TRBV4-1, the J call TRBJ1-3; a possible D gene is TRBD1 (5 bases). In germline, CDR1 is MGHRA, CDR2 YSYEKL. The length of the CDR3 is 13 residues. Trimming took 4 bases from V and 8 from J, leaving 12 bases between them. This chain's CDR3 is CASSPQGGDTIYF. CDR3 in DNA: TGCGCCAGCAGCCCCCAGGGTGGGGACACCATATATTTT.

V is TRBV11-2 and J is TRBJ1-5; no clear D. V was cut by 0 bases and J by 4 bases, with 7 bases left in between. CDR1 SGHAT and CDR2 FQNNGV come from the germline V gene. The CDR3 has 14 residues. The CDR3 protein is CASSLESTNQPQHF. The CDR3 nucleotides are TGTGCCAGCAGCTTAGAATCCACTAATCAGCCCCAGCATTTT.

This CDR3 reads CASSIRLGTTRRQETQYF. The CDR3 DNA follows: TGTGCCAGCAGCATCCGACTCGGGACTACACGACGCCAAGAGACCCAGTACTTC. The rearrangement links TRBV7-9 to TRBJ2-5; 7 positions agree with TRBD2. Germline values: CDR1 SEHNR, CDR2 FQNEAQ (reference sequence). The CDR3 is 18 residues long. V trimming: 5 bases; J trimming: 1 base; junction bases outside the gene matches: 16.

CDR3 sequence: CASSLRRGSIPFYNSPLHF. The DNA for the CDR3 is TGTGCCAGCAGCTTAAGACGCGGATCCATCCCCTTTTATAATTCACCCCTCCACTTT. The rearrangement joins TRBV7-8 to TRBJ1-6; D is uncertain. The length of the CDR3 is 19 residues. V lost 2 bases, J lost 4 bases, and 21 bases lay in between. CDR1 and CDR2 from the germline V gene are SGHVS and FQNEAQ.

V gene TRBV5-1 combines with J gene TRBJ1-4, with D maybe TRBD1 (5 bases). This CDR3 contains 14 residues. CDR1 SGHRS and CDR2 YFSETQ come from the germline V gene. Trimming took off 4 bases at V and 1 base at J, with 8 bases between the two ends. CDR3 nucleotide sequence: TGCGCCAGCAGCGCCGGGGGAACTAATGAAAAACTGTTTTTT. This translates into CASSAGGTNEKLFF.

This clone appeared a few times. The rearrangement links TRBV5-1 to TRBJ1-1, with 7 bases fitting TRBD1. V lost 4 bases to trimming and J lost 4 bases; unmatched junction nucleotides: 19. The CDR3 has 18 amino acids. Per the germline V gene, CDR1 is SGHRS and CDR2 is YFSETQ. The CDR3 region has the DNA TGCGCCAGCAGCCTACAGGGGCCGCGTCCCGACCGGGGCACTGAAGCTTTCTTT. Translating it yields CASSLQGPRPDRGTEAFF.